A selection of T cell receptor beta chains follows, all from one sample in a study of blood T cell repertoires in COVID-19. Only in-frame clones appear in the TCRdb table, and some are missing; sequencing was by immunoSEQ multiplex PCR. The data show roughly 200,000 clones, approximately 85% seen once. Sequences were obtained from peripheral blood. The receptors were gathered from a woman between 65 and 79 years old with active or convalescent COVID-19. CDR3s include the opening cysteine and the closing phenylalanine or tryptophan. Fields, in order: D gene, clone size, V gene, J gene, CDR3 protein, CDR3 DNA. A D gene is named only where the DNA matches it firmly. Only some rows state a clone size, as once, few, many or a class for expanded clones.

D: TRBD1
size: -
V: TRBV20-1
J: TRBJ1-6
CDR3: CSASGQGALPGSPLHF
DNA: TGCAGTGCTAGTGGACAGGGAGCCCTTCCCGGGTCACCCCTCCACTTT

D: -
size: -
V: TRBV19
J: TRBJ2-3
CDR3: CATRSADTQYF
DNA: TGTGCCACGCGGTCGGCAGATACGCAGTATTTT

D: TRBD1
size: -
V: TRBV6-5
J: TRBJ2-1
CDR3: CASTRTGGIYNEQFF
DNA: TGTGCCAGCACAAGGACAGGTGGGATTTACAATGAGCAGTTCTTC

D: TRBD1
size: -
V: TRBV28
J: TRBJ1-5
CDR3: CASSLAGGSNQPQHF
DNA: TGTGCCAGCAGTTTGGCAGGGGGTAGCAATCAGCCCCAGCATTTT

D: TRBD1
size: -
V: TRBV18
J: TRBJ2-7
CDR3: CASSPMGTGTYEQYF
DNA: TGTGCCAGCTCACCAATGGGGACAGGGACCTACGAGCAGTACTTC

D: -
size: few
V: TRBV19
J: TRBJ1-5
CDR3: CASSVQGLGQPQHF
DNA: TGTGCCAGTAGTGTTCAGGGGCTAGGCCAGCCCCAGCATTTT

D: TRBD1
size: -
V: TRBV5-6
J: TRBJ2-1
CDR3: CASSFWDRENEQFF
DNA: TGTGCCAGCAGCTTTTGGGACAGGGAGAATGAGCAGTTCTTC

D: TRBD2
size: -
V: TRBV10-3
J: TRBJ2-3
CDR3: CAISDGLAGGTDTQYF
DNA: TGTGCCATCAGTGATGGATTGGCCGGGGGGACAGATACGCAGTATTTT

D: TRBD1
size: -
V: TRBV28
J: TRBJ1-2
CDR3: CASRYRTGGDGYTF
DNA: TGTGCCAGCAGATACAGAACAGGGGGAGATGGCTACACCTTC

D: -
size: -
V: TRBV4-1
J: TRBJ1-4
CDR3: CASSERTLRTNEKLFF
DNA: TGCGCCAGCAGCGAGCGAACATTGAGAACTAATGAAAAACTGTTTTTT

D: TRBD1
size: many
V: TRBV11-2
J: TRBJ1-2
CDR3: CASSFLRDSNYGYTF
DNA: TGTGCCAGCAGTTTTCTCCGGGACAGCAACTATGGCTACACCTTC

D: TRBD1
size: once
V: TRBV9
J: TRBJ1-1
CDR3: CASSRDRGFTEAFF
DNA: TGTGCCAGCAGCCGGGACAGGGGGTTCACTGAAGCTTTCTTT

D: TRBD2
size: -
V: TRBV5-1
J: TRBJ2-1
CDR3: CASSLGTSGRRDNEQFF
DNA: TGCGCCAGCAGCTTGGGGACTAGCGGGAGGCGGGACAATGAGCAGTTCTTC

D: TRBD2
size: -
V: TRBV18
J: TRBJ2-7
CDR3: CASSPQGREGEQYF
DNA: TGTGCCAGCTCACCGCAAGGACGGGAGGGAGAGCAGTACTTC

D: TRBD1
size: -
V: TRBV5-1
J: TRBJ2-5
CDR3: CASSQVGQGGETQYF
DNA: TGCGCCAGCAGCCAAGTCGGACAGGGGGGAGAGACCCAGTACTTC

D: TRBD2
size: -
V: TRBV19
J: TRBJ2-4
CDR3: CASSMKLAGGPTKNIQYF
DNA: TGTGCCAGTAGTATGAAACTAGCGGGAGGGCCGACCAAAAACATTCAGTACTTC

D: TRBD2
size: -
V: TRBV7-8
J: TRBJ2-1
CDR3: CASRSRGTGTTYNEQFF
DNA: TGTGCCAGCAGGTCACGGGGGACCGGGACTACCTACAATGAGCAGTTCTTC

D: TRBD2
size: -
V: TRBV7-8
J: TRBJ2-7
CDR3: CASSQRMASGPYEQYF
DNA: TGTGCCAGCAGCCAGAGAATGGCTAGCGGTCCCTACGAGCAGTACTTC

D: TRBD1
size: -
V: TRBV9
J: TRBJ1-1
CDR3: CASSSRQGVLNTEAFF
DNA: TGTGCCAGCAGCTCCAGACAGGGGGTACTGAACACTGAAGCTTTCTTT

D: -
size: -
V: TRBV6-5
J: TRBJ2-1
CDR3: CASREGGTWNEQFF
DNA: TGTGCCAGCAGGGAGGGCGGGACCTGGAATGAGCAGTTCTTC

D: -
size: -
V: TRBV27
J: TRBJ2-7
CDR3: CASSFLAYEQYF
DNA: TGTGCCAGCAGTTTCCTTGCCTACGAGCAGTACTTC

D: TRBD1
size: -
V: TRBV7-2
J: TRBJ1-1
CDR3: CASSLILGQGPNTEAFF
DNA: TGTGCCAGCAGCTTAATATTGGGACAGGGCCCGAACACTGAAGCTTTCTTT

D: TRBD1
size: -
V: TRBV18
J: TRBJ2-7
CDR3: CASSPGTGELSMYF
DNA: TGTGCCAGCTCACCGGGGACAGGGGAATTGAGCATGTACTTC

D: -
size: -
V: TRBV4-1
J: TRBJ1-5
CDR3: CASSQDLREQQPQHF
DNA: TGCGCCAGCAGCCAAGATCTCCGGGAACAGCAGCCCCAGCATTTT

D: -
size: -
V: TRBV6-5
J: TRBJ2-7
CDR3: CASSYSAGPYEQYF
DNA: TGTGCCAGCAGTTACTCGGCGGGCCCCTACGAGCAGTACTTC

D: -
size: few
V: TRBV19
J: TRBJ2-1
CDR3: CASTSSGRILSSYNEQFF
DNA: TGTGCCAGTACATCGTCGGGAAGGATCCTAAGCTCCTACAATGAGCAGTTCTTC